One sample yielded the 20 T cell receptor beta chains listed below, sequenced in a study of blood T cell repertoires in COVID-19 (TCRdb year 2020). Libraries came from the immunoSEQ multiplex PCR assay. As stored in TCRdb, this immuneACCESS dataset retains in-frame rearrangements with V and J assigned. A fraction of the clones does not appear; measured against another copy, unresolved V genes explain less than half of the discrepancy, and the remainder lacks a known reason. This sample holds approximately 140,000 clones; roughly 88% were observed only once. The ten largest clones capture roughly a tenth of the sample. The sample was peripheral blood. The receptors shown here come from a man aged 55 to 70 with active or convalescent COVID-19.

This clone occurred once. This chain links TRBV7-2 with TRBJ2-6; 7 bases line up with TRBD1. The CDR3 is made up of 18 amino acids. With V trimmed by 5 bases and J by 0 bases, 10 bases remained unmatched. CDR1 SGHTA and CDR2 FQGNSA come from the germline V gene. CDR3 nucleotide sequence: TGTGCCAGCAGCCTCAAGACAGGGCCTAGCTCTGGGGCCAACGTCCTGACTTTC. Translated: CASSLKTGPSSGANVLTF. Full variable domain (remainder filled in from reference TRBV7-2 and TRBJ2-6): GAGVSQSPSNKVTEKGKDVELRCDPISGHTALYWYRQSLGQGLEFLIYFQGNSAPDKSGLPSDRFSAERTGGSVSTLTIQRTQQEDSAVYLCASSLKTGPSSGANVLTFGAGSRLTVL.

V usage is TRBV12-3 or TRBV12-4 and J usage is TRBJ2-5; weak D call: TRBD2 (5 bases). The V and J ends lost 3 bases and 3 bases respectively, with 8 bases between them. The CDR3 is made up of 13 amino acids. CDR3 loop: CASSFRREETQYF. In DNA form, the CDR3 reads TGTGCCAGCAGTTTTCGGCGGGAAGAGACCCAGTACTTC.

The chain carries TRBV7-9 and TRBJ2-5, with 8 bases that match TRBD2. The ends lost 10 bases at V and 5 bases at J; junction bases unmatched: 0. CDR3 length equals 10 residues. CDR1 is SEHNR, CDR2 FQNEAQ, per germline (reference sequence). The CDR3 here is CATGGETQYF. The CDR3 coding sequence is TGTGCCACGGGGGGGGAGACCCAGTACTTC.

CDR3 sequence (DNA): TGTGCCAGTAGTTTTACTAGCGGGGAATACAATGAGCAGTTCTTC. This translates into CASSFTSGEYNEQFF. The V gene is TRBV19, the J gene TRBJ2-1, with 10 bases fitting TRBD2. CDR1 and CDR2 from the germline V gene are LNHDA and SQIVND (reference sequence). Germline trimming cut 5 bases from V and 4 bases from J; bases unmatched to any gene: 5. The CDR3 has 15 residues.

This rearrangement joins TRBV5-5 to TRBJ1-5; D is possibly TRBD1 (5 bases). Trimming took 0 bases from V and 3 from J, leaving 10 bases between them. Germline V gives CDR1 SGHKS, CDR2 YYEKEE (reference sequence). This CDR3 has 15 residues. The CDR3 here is CASSLGGVFNQPQHF. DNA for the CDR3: TGTGCCAGCAGCTTGGGGGGGGTCTTCAATCAGCCCCAGCATTTT.

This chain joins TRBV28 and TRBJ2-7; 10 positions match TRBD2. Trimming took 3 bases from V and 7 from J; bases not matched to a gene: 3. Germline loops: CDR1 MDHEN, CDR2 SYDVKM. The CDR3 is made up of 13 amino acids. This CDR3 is CASSFLLAGEQYF. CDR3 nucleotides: TGTGCCAGCAGTTTTTTACTAGCGGGGGAGCAGTACTTC.

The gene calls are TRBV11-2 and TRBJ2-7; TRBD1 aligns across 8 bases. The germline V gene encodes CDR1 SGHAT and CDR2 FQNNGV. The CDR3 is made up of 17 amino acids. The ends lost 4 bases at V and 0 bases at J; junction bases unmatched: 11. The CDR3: CASSSSAGTGISYEQYF. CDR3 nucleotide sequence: TGTGCCAGCAGCTCTTCGGCGGGGACAGGTATCTCCTACGAGCAGTACTTC. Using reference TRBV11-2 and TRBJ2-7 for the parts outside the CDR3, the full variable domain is EAGVAQSPRYKIIEKRQSVAFWCNPISGHATLYWYQQILGQGPKLLIQFQNNGVVDDSQLPKDRFSAERLKGVDSTLKIQPAKLEDSAVYLCASSSSAGTGISYEQYFGPGTRLTVT.

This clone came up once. CDR3 residues: CAWSVQSSTDTQYF. CDR3 DNA: TGTGCCTGGAGTGTACAGTCTAGCACAGATACGCAGTATTTT. The chain carries TRBV30 and TRBJ2-3; D gene unclear. Trimming took 0 bases from V and 0 from J, leaving 7 bases between them. This CDR3 comprises 14 residues. Germline V gene sequence: CDR1 GTSNPN, CDR2 SVGIG (reference sequence). Looking up the rest from reference TRBV30 and TRBJ2-3 gives the full variable domain: SQTIHQWPATLVQPVGSPLSLECTVEGTSNPNLYWYRQAAGRGLQLLFYSVGIGQISSEVPQNLSASRPQDRQFILSSKKLLLSDSGFYLCAWSVQSSTDTQYFGPGTRLTVL.

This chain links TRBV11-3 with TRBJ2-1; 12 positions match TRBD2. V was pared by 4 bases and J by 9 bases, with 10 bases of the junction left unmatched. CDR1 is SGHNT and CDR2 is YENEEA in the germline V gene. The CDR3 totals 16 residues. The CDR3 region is CASSSAGTSGPSEQFF. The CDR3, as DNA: TGTGCCAGCAGCTCAGCAGGGACTAGCGGGCCTAGTGAGCAGTTCTTC.

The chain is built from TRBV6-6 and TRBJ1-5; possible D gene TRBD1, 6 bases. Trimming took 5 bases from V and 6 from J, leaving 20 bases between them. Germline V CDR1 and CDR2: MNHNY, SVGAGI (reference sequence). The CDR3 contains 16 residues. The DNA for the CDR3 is TGTGCCAGCAGTCGTCGTTATGGGACAAATTCTCAGCCCCAGCATTTT. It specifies CASSRRYGTNSQPQHF.

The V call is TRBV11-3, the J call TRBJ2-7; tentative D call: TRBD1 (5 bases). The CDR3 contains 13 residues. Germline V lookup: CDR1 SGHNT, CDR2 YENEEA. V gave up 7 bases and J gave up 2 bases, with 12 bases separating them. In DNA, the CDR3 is TGTGCCAGCAAGCGCCAGGGTACCTACGAGCAGTACTTC. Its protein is CASKRQGTYEQYF.

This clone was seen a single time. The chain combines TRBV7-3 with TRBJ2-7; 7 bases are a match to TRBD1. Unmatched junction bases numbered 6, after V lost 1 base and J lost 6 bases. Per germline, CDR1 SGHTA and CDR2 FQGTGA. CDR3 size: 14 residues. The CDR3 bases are TGTGCCAGCAGCTTAAACAGGGGAAAGAGCGAGCAGTACTTC. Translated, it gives CASSLNRGKSEQYF.

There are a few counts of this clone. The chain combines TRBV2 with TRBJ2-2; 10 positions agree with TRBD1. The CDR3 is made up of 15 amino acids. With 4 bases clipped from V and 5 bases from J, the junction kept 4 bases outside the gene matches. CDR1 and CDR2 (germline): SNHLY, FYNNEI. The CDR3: CASSVTGGRTGELFF. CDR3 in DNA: TGTGCCAGCAGTGTGACAGGGGGCAGGACCGGGGAGCTGTTTTTT.

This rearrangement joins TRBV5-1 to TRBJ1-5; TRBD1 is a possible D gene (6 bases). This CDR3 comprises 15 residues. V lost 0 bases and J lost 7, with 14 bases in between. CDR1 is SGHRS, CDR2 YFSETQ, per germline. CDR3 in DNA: TGCGCCAGCAGCTTGGGCACAGGGAAGGGACAGCCCCAGCATTTT. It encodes CASSLGTGKGQPQHF.

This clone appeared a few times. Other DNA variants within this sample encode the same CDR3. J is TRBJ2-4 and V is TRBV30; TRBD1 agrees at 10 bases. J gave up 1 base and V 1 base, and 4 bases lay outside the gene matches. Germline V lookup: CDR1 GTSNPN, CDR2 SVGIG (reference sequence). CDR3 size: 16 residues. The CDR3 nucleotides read TGTGCCTGGAGTGGACAGGGGGCGCCGGCCAAAAACATTCAGTACTTC. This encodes CAWSGQGAPAKNIQYF.

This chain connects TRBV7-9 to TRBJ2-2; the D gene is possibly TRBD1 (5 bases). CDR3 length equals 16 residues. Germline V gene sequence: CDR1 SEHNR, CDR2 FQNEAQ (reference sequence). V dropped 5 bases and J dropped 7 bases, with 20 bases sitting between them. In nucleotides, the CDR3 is TGTGCCAGCAGCAAAGTCGATACAGGTGGGAACGGGGAGCTGTTTTTT. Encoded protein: CASSKVDTGGNGELFF.

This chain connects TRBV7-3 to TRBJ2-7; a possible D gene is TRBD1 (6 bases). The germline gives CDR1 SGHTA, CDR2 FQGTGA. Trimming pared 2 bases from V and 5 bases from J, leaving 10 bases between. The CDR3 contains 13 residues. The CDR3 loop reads CASSLLQGHEQYF. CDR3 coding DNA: TGTGCCAGCAGCTTACTACAGGGTCACGAGCAGTACTTC.

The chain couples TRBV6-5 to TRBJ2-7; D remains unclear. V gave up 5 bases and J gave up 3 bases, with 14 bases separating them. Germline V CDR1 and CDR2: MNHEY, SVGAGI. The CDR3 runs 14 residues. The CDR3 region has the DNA TGTGCCAGCAGTACCCCACAGTCTCTCTACGAGCAGTACTTC. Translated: CASSTPQSLYEQYF.

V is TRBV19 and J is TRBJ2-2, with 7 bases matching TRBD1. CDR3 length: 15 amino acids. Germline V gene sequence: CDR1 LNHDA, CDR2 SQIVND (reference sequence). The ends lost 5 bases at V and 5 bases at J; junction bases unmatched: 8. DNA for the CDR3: TGTGCCAGTAGTCCCCCCAGGGGGTGGACCGGGGAGCTGTTTTTT. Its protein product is CASSPPRGWTGELFF.

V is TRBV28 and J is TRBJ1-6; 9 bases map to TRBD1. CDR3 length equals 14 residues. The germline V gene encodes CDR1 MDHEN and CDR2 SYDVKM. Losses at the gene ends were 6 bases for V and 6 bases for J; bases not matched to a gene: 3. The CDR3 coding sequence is TGTGCCAGCAGGACAGGGGGACCTAATTCACCCCTCCACTTT. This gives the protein CASRTGGPNSPLHF.